One and the same sample provided the 10 T cell receptor beta chains below, sequenced in a study of PD-1 blockade in classical Hodgkin lymphoma. All the patients suffered relapse after autologous stem cell transplantation, and brentuximab vedotin exposure differed. Using immunoSEQ multiplex PCR, the repertoire was profiled, and TCRdb retains in-frame clones only, with some absent. The sample holds under 40,000 clones; around 80% are singletons and the top ten take roughly 15%. The material was peripheral blood mononuclear cells (PBMCs), obtained before the second cycle of nivolumab. The receptors here all came from a human donor with classical Hodgkin lymphoma.

The J gene is TRBJ2-1, the V gene TRBV5-1, with 8 bases aligning to TRBD2. This CDR3 has 16 residues. After removal of 3 bases from V and 10 bases from J, the junction contained 15 bases not matched to a gene. Looked up from germline, CDR1 is SGHRS and CDR2 is YFSETQ. The CDR3 spells CASSYQDSGGPGEQFF. Here the CDR3 DNA reads TGCGCCAGCAGCTACCAAGATTCGGGGGGGCCGGGGGAGCAGTTCTTC.

The genes are TRBV12-5 and TRBJ2-2; TRBD1 matches 7 bases. This CDR3 is 16 amino acids long. J was trimmed by 0 bases and V by 6 bases; bases with no gene match: 7. Germline CDR1 and CDR2: LGHNT and FRNRAP. Here the CDR3 DNA reads TGTGCTAGTGGACCGACAGGGTACGCGAACACCGGGGAGCTGTTTTTT. Amino acid sequence: CASGPTGYANTGELFF.

The sample holds many counts of this clone. The chain uses TRBV18 and TRBJ1-1; tentatively, D is TRBD1 (6 bases). The CDR3 extends over 15 amino acids. From germline, CDR1 is KGHSH and CDR2 LQKENI. V was shortened by 0 bases and J by 1 base, with 9 bases between the two germline ends. CDR3 protein: CASSPPGARNTEAFF. The CDR3 nucleotides are TGTGCCAGCTCACCACCGGGGGCTAGGAACACTGAAGCTTTCTTT.

The J gene is TRBJ2-3, the V gene TRBV27, with 8 bases identical to TRBD2. This CDR3 region has 15 residues. The V gene's germline CDR1 is MNHEY and CDR2 SMNVEV (reference sequence). V shed 4 bases, J shed 2 bases, and the junction held 5 bases outside the gene matches. CDR3 nucleotide sequence: TGTGCCAGCAGTTCCCCTAGCGGGTACACAGATACGCAGTATTTT. It translates to CASSSPSGYTDTQYF.

A single count supports this clone. The chain employs TRBV2 and TRBJ2-5, with a tentative D call TRBD1 (6 bases). There are 14 residues in the CDR3. V was trimmed by 7 bases and J by 0 bases, leaving 12 bases between them. Germline V gene data show CDR1 as SNHLY and CDR2 as FYNNEI. The CDR3 region has the DNA TGTGCCAGCAAGGATAGGGGGTACCAAGAGACCCAGTACTTC. The encoded protein is CASKDRGYQETQYF. The variable domain in full, with the rest retrieved from reference TRBV2 and TRBJ2-5, is EPEVTQTPSHQVTQMGQEVILRCVPISNHLYFYWYRQILGQKVEFLVSFYNNEISEKSEIFDDQFSVERPDGSNFTLKIRSTKLEDSAMYFCASKDRGYQETQYFGPGTRLLVL.

This chain joins TRBV7-9 and TRBJ2-1; TRBD1 matches at 9 bases. Per germline, CDR1 SEHNR and CDR2 FQNEAQ (reference sequence). V gave up 2 bases and J gave up 6 bases; unmatched junction bases: 8. The CDR3 length is 16 residues. CDR3 DNA sequence: TGTGCCAGCAGCTTAATTGCGACAGGGGGAGGCAATGAGCAGTTCTTC. It specifies CASSLIATGGGNEQFF.

J is TRBJ2-5 and V is TRBV7-2; D may be TRBD1 (6 bases). Germline V gene lookup returns CDR1 SGHTA and CDR2 FQGNSA. The V end was cut by 5 bases, the J end by 4 bases, with 14 bases between. This CDR3 has 14 amino acids. The CDR3 region has the DNA TGTGCCAGCAGCCTTCAGGGGAGTGGAGAGACCCAGTACTTC. It yields the protein CASSLQGSGETQYF. Full variable domain (outside the CDR3, taken from reference TRBV7-2 and TRBJ2-5): GAGVSQSPSNKVTEKGKDVELRCDPISGHTALYWYRQSLGQGLEFLIYFQGNSAPDKSGLPSDRFSAERTGGSVSTLTIQRTQQEDSAVYLCASSLQGSGETQYFGPGTRLLVL.

The chain uses TRBV18 and TRBJ2-5; TRBD2 matches at 9 bases. Germline V gives CDR1 KGHSH, CDR2 LQKENI. J was trimmed by 2 bases and V by 6 bases; bases with no gene match: 13. The CDR3 is 17 residues long. Here the CDR3 DNA reads TGTGCCAGCTCGACCAGATCAAGCGGGGGGTTACAAGAGACCCAGTACTTC. As protein: CASSTRSSGGLQETQYF. The full variable domain, completed using reference TRBV18 and TRBJ2-5, is NAGVMQNPRHLVRRRGQEARLRCSPMKGHSHVYWYRQLPEEGLKFMVYLQKENIIDESGMPKERFSAEFPKEGPSILRIQQVVRGDSAAYFCASSTRSSGGLQETQYFGPGTRLLVL.

The chain uses TRBV2 and TRBJ2-7, with TRBD1 identical over 8 bases. Germline-derived CDR1 and CDR2 are SNHLY and FYNNEI. This CDR3 is built from 13 residues. The V segment lost 8 bases and the J segment 2 bases; nucleotides outside the gene matches: 5. CDR3 region: CASQRTGTYEQYF. CDR3 sequence (DNA): TGTGCCAGCCAGAGGACAGGGACCTACGAGCAGTACTTC.

J is TRBJ2-7 and V is TRBV15; D is uncertain. V was shortened by 2 bases and J by 2 bases, with 13 bases between the two germline ends. Germline CDR1 reads LNHNV; CDR2 reads YYDKDF (reference sequence). CDR3 size: 15 residues. CDR3 sequence (DNA): TGTGCCACCAGCAGACCGCGCGGTGGGGCCTACGAGCAGTACTTC. Its translation: CATSRPRGGAYEQYF.